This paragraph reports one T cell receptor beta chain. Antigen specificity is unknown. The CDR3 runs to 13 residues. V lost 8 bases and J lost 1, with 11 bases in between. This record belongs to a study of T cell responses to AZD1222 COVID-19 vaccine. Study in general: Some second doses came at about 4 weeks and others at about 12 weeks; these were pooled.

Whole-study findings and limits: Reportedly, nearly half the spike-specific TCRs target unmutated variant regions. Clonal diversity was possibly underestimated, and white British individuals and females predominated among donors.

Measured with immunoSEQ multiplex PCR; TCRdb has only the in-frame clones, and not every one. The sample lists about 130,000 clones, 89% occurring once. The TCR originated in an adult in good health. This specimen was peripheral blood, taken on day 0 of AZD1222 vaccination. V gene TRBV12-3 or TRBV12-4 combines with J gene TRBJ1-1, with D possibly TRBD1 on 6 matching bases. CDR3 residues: CASARQANTEAFF. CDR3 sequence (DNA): TGTGCCAGCGCCCGACAGGCGAACACTGAAGCTTTCTTT.